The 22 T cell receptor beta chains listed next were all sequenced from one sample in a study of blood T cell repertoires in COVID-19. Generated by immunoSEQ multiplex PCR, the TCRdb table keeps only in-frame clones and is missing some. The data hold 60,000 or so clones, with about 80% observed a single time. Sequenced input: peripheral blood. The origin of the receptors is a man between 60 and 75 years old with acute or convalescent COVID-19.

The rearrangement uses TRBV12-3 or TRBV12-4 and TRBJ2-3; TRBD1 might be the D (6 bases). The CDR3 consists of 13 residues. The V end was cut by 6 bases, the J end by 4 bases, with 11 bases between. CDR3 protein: CASSPPGADTQYF. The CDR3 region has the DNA TGTGCCAGCAGCCCGCCAGGGGCAGATACGCAGTATTTT.

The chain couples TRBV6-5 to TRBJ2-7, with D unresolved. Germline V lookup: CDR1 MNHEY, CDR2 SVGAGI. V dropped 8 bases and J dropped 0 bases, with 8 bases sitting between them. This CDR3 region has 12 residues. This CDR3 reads CASQRSSYEQYF. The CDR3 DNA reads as TGTGCCAGCCAAAGGAGCTCCTACGAGCAGTACTTC.

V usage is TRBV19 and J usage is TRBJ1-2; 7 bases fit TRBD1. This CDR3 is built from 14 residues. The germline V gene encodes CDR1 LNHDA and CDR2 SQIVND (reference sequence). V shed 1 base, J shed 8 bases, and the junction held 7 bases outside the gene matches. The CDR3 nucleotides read TGTGCCAGTAGTATAGCGGGGACAGTCCCCGGCTACACCTTC. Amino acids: CASSIAGTVPGYTF.

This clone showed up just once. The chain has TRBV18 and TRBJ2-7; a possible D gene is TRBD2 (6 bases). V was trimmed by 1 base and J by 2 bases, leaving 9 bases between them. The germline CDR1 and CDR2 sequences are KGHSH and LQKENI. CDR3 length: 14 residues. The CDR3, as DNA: TGTGCCAGCTCACCACGGGGAGGCCCCTACGAGCAGTACTTC. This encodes CASSPRGGPYEQYF.

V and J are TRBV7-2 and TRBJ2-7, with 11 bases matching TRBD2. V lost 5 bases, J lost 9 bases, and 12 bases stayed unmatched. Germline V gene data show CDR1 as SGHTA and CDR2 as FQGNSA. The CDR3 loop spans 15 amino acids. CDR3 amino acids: CASSPFMVAGGWQYF. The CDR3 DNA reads TGTGCCAGCAGCCCCTTCATGGTAGCGGGGGGGTGGCAGTACTTC. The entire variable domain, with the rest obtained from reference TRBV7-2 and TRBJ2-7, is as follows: GAGVSQSPSNKVTEKGKDVELRCDPISGHTALYWYRQSLGQGLEFLIYFQGNSAPDKSGLPSDRFSAERTGGSVSTLTIQRTQQEDSAVYLCASSPFMVAGGWQYFGPGTRLTVT.

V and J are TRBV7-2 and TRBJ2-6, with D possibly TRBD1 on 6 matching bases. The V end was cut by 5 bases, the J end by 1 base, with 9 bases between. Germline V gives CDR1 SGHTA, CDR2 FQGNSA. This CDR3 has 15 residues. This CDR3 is CASSLDRSGANVLTF. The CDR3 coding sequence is TGTGCCAGCAGCCTCGACAGGTCTGGGGCCAACGTCCTGACTTTC. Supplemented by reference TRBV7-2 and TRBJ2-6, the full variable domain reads GAGVSQSPSNKVTEKGKDVELRCDPISGHTALYWYRQSLGQGLEFLIYFQGNSAPDKSGLPSDRFSAERTGGSVSTLTIQRTQQEDSAVYLCASSLDRSGANVLTFGAGSRLTVL.

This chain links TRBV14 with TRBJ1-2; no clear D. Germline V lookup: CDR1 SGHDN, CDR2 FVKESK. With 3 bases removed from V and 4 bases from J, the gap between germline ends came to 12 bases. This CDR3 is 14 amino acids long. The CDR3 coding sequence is TGTGCCAGCAGCCACCTAGACGGAATCTATGGCTACACCTTC. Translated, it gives CASSHLDGIYGYTF.

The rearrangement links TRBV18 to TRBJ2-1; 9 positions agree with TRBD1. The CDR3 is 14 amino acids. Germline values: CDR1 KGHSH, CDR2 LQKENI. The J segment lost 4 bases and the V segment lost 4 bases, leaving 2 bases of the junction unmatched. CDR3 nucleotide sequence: TGTGCCAGCTCACAGACAGGGGGTTACAATGAGCAGTTCTTC. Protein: CASSQTGGYNEQFF.

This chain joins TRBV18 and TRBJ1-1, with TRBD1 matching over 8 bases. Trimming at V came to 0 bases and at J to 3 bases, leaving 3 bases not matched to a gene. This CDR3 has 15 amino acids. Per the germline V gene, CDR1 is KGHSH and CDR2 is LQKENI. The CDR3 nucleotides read TGTGCCAGCTCACCACCGTCGACAGGGGACACTGAAGCTTTCTTT. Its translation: CASSPPSTGDTEAFF.

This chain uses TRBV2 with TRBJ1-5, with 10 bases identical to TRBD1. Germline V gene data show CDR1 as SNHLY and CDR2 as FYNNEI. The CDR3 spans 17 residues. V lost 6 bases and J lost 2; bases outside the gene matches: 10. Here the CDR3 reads CASSGQGGNLGNQPQHF. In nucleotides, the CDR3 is TGTGCCAGCAGCGGACAGGGGGGGAATCTGGGCAATCAGCCCCAGCATTTT.

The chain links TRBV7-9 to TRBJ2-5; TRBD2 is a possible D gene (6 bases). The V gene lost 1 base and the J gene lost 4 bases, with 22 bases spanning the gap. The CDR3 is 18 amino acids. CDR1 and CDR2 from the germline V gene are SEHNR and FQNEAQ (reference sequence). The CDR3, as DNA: TGTGCCAGCAGCTTAGTCAAGGGTTCGGCGGGGCTGGGAGAGACCCAGTACTTC. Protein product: CASSLVKGSAGLGETQYF.

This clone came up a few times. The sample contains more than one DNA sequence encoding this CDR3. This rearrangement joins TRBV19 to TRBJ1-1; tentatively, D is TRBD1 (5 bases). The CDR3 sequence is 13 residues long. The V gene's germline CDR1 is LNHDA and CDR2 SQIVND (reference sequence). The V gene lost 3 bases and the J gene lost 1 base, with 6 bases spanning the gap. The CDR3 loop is CASSIDRNTEAFF. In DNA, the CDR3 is TGTGCCAGTAGTATTGACAGGAACACTGAAGCTTTCTTT.

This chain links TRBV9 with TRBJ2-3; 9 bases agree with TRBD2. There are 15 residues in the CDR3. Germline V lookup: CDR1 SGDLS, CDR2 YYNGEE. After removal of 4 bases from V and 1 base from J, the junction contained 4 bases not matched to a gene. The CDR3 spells CASSPRTSGTDTQYF. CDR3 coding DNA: TGTGCCAGCAGCCCAAGGACTAGCGGCACAGATACGCAGTATTTT.

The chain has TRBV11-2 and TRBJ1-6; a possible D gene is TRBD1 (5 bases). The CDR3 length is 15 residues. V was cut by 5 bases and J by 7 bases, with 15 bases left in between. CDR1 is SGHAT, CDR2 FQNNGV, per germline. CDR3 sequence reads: CASSIRQGGNSPLHF. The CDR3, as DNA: TGTGCCAGCAGCATCCGGCAGGGAGGGAATTCACCCCTCCACTTT.

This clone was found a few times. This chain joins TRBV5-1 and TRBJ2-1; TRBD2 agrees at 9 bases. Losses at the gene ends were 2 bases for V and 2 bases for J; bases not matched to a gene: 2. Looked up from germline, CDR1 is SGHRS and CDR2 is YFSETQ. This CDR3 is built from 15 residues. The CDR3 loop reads CASSLGGGAYNEQFF. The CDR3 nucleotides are TGCGCCAGCAGCTTAGGCGGGGGGGCCTACAATGAGCAGTTCTTC.

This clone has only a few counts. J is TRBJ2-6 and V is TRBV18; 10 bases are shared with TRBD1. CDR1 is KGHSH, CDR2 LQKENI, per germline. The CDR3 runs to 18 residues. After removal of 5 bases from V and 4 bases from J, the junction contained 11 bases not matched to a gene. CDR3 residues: CASSATGTGAFGANVLTF. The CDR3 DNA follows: TGTGCCAGCTCAGCTACCGGGACAGGGGCGTTCGGGGCCAACGTCCTGACTTTC.

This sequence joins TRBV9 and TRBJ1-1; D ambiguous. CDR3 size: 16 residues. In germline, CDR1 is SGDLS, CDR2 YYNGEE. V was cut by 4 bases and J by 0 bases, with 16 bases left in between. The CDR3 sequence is CASSPWGDLLNTEAFF. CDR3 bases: TGTGCCAGCAGCCCCTGGGGAGACCTTCTGAACACTGAAGCTTTCTTT.

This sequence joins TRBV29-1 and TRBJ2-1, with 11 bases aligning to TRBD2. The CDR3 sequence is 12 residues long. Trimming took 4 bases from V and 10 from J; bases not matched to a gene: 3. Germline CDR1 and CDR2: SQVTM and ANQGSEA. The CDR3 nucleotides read TGCAGCGTTGCTAGCGGGGGGCTCGAGCAGTTCTTC. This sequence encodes CSVASGGLEQFF.

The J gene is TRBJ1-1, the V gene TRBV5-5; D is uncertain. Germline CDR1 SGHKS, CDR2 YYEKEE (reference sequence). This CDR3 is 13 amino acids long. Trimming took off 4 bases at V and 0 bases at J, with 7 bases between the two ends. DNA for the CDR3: TGTGCCAGCAGCGGAGTCATGAACACTGAAGCTTTCTTT. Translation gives CASSGVMNTEAFF.

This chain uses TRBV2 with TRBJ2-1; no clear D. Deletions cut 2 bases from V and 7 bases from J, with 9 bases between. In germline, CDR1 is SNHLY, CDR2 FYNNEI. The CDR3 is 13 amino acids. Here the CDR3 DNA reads TGTGCCAGCAGTGAACGCAGCGAAAATGAGCAGTTCTTC. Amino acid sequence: CASSERSENEQFF.

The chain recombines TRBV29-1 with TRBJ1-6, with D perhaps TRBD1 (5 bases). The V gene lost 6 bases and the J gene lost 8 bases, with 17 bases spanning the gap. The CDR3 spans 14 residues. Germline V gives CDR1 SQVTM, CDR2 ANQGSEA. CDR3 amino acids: CSVSFGGWDSPLHF. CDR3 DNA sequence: TGCAGCGTATCCTTTGGGGGGTGGGATTCACCCCTCCACTTT.

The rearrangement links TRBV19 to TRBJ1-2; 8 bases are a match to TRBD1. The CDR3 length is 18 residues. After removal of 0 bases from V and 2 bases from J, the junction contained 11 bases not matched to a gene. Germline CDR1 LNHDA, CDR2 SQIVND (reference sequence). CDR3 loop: CASSIDRGQAKNNYGYTF. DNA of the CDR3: TGTGCCAGTAGTATAGACCGGGGACAGGCGAAGAACAACTATGGCTACACCTTC.